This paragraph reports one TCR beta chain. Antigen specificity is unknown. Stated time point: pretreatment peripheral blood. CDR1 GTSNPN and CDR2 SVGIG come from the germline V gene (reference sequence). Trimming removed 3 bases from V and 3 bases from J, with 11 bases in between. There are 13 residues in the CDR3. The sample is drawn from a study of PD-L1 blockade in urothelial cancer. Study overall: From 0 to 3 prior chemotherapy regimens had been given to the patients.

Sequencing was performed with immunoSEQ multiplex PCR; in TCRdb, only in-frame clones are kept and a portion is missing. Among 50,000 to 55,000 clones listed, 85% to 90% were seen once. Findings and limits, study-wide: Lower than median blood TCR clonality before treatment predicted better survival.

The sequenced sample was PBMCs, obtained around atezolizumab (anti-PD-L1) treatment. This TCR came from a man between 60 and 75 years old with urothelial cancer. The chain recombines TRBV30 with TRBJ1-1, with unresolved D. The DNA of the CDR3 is TGTGCCTGGAGGCGGGCGCGGGACACTGAAGCTTTCTTT. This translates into CAWRRARDTEAFF.